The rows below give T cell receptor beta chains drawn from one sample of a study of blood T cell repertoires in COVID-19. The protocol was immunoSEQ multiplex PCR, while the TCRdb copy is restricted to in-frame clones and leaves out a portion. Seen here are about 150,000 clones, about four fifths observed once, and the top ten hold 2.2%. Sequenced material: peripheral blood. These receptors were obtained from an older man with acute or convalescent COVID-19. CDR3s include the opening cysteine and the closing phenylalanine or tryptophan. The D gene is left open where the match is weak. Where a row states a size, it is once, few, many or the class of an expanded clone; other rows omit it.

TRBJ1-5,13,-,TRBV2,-,CASRRDPNQPQHF,TGTGCCAGCAGGCGGGACCCCAATCAGCCCCAGCATTTT
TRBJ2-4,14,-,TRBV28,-,CASSLPQGRNIQYF,TGTGCCAGCAGTTTGCCCCAGGGGCGAAACATTCAGTACTTC
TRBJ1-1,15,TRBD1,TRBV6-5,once,CASSTLGTANTEAFF,TGTGCCAGCAGTACGTTAGGGACAGCGAACACTGAAGCTTTCTTT
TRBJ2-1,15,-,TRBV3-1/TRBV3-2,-,CASSQMHSSYNEQFF,TGTGCCAGCAGCCAAATGCACAGCTCCTACAATGAGCAGTTCTTC
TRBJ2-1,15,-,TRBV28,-,CASSSQEASYNEQFF,TGTGCCAGCAGCTCCCAGGAGGCCTCCTACAATGAGCAGTTCTTC
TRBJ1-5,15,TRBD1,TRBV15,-,CATSREEGAMQPQHF,TGTGCCACCAGCAGAGAAGAGGGGGCGATGCAGCCCCAGCATTTT
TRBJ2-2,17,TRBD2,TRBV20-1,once,CSASSGLAGGGTGELFF,TGCAGTGCTAGTTCTGGTCTAGCGGGAGGGGGAACCGGGGAGCTGTTTTTT
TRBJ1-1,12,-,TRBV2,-,CASTRQNTEAFF,TGTGCCAGCACAAGACAGAACACTGAAGCTTTCTTT
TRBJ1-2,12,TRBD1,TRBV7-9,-,CASSQRDSGYTF,TGTGCCAGCAGCCAACGGGACAGTGGCTACACCTTC
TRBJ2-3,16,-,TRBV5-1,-,CASSLTADRRVDTQYF,TGCGCCAGCAGCCTGACAGCAGACAGACGAGTGGATACGCAGTATTTT
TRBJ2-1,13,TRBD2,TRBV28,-,CASRGTSLNEQFF,TGTGCCAGCCGGGGGACTAGTCTCAATGAGCAGTTCTTC
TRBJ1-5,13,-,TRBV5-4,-,CASARGSNQPQHF,TGTGCCAGCGCCAGGGGAAGCAATCAGCCCCAGCATTTT
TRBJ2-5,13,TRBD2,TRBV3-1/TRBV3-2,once,CASAAGGIEAQYF,TGTGCCAGCGCGGCGGGAGGAATTGAGGCCCAGTACTTC
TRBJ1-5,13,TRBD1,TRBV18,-,CASSVDRDQPQHF,TGTGCCAGCTCAGTGGACAGGGACCAGCCCCAGCATTTT
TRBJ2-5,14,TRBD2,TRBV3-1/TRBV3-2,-,CASSPSGGAETQYF,TGTGCCAGCAGCCCATCGGGGGGGGCAGAGACCCAGTACTTC
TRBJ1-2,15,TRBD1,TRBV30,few,CAWSTGTGGQNGYTF,TGTGCCTGGAGCACGGGGACAGGGGGCCAGAATGGCTACACCTTC
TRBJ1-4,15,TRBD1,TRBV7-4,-,CASSLDRPYLEKLFF,TGTGCCAGCAGCTTGGACAGGCCTTATCTTGAAAAACTGTTTTTT
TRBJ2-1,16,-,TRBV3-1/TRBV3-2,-,CASSFTQIRRYNEQFF,TGTGCCAGCAGCTTTACCCAGATCCGCCGTTACAATGAGCAGTTCTTC
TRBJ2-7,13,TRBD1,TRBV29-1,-,CSVGLTGAYEQYF,TGCAGCGTTGGGCTAACAGGGGCCTACGAGCAGTACTTC
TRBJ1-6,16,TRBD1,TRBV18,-,CASSQGRTGVHSPLHF,TGTGCCAGCTCACAGGGTCGGACAGGGGTGCATTCACCCCTCCACTTT
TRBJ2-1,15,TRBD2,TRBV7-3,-,CASSPGLADTQEQFF,TGTGCCAGCAGCCCGGGACTAGCGGACACTCAGGAGCAGTTCTTC
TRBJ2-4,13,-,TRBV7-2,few,CASSSPSVNIQYF,TGTGCCAGCAGCTCACCCAGCGTAAACATTCAGTACTTC
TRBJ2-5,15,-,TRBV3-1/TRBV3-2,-,CASSQDPDSKETQYF,TGTGCCAGCAGCCAGGACCCCGACAGTAAAGAGACCCAGTACTTC
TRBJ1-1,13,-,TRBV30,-,CAWSRTANTEAFF,TGTGCCTGGAGCCGGACAGCTAACACTGAAGCTTTCTTT
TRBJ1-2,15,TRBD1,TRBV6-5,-,CASSSEGGAVYGYTF,TGTGCCAGCAGTTCGGAAGGGGGCGCGGTCTATGGCTACACCTTC